A selection of T cell receptor beta chains follows, all from one sample in a study of blood T cell repertoires in COVID-19. Measured with immunoSEQ multiplex PCR; TCRdb has only the in-frame clones, and not every one. Of about 500,000 clones listed, about 88% were seen once; the top ten hold 7.8%. The sample comprised peripheral blood. These receptors were taken from a woman in her forties or fifties with COVID-19, enrolled during active disease. The CDR3 runs from the conserved cysteine through the conserved F or W. Each record gives: J gene, clone size, D gene, V gene, CDR3 protein, CDR3 DNA. A D gene is named only where the DNA matches it firmly. Clone sizes are given selectively: once, few, many, or a class where the clone is expanded.

TRBJ2-7,NA,NA,TRBV5-1,CASSLKEGRREQYF,TGCGCCAGCAGCTTGAAGGAGGGGAGGCGCGAGCAGTACTTC
TRBJ2-3,NA,NA,TRBV11-2,CASSLVRGNTDTQYF,TGTGCCAGCAGCTTAGTCCGGGGGAACACAGATACGCAGTATTTT
TRBJ1-2,NA,TRBD1,TRBV5-5,CASSAGTGNGYTF,TGTGCCAGCAGCGCCGGGACAGGGAATGGCTACACCTTC
TRBJ1-1,once,NA,TRBV19,CASSIHGVEAFF,TGTGCCAGTAGTATACACGGTGTGGAAGCTTTCTTT
TRBJ2-1,NA,NA,TRBV10-3,CAIMPRAQNNEQFF,TGTGCCATCATGCCCCGAGCTCAAAACAATGAGCAGTTCTTC
TRBJ1-1,once,NA,TRBV7-9,CASSLEQMNTEAFF,TGTGCCAGCAGCTTAGAACAGATGAACACTGAAGCTTTCTTT
TRBJ2-5,NA,TRBD1,TRBV2,CASSLDRASETQYF,TGTGCCAGCAGCCTCGACAGGGCCTCCGAGACCCAGTACTTC
TRBJ2-1,NA,NA,TRBV3-1/TRBV3-2,CASSRRFNEQFF,TGTGCCAGCAGCCGGAGATTCAATGAGCAGTTCTTC
TRBJ2-6,once,NA,TRBV18,CASSSDSPASGANVLTF,TGTGCCAGCTCTTCGGACAGCCCCGCCTCTGGGGCCAACGTCCTGACTTTC
TRBJ2-1,NA,TRBD1,TRBV27,CASSWTGGNYNEQFF,TGTGCCAGCAGTTGGACAGGGGGCAACTACAATGAGCAGTTCTTC
TRBJ2-7,NA,TRBD1,TRBV5-4,CASSHEPGGYEQYF,TGTGCCAGCAGCCATGAGCCAGGGGGCTACGAGCAGTACTTC
TRBJ1-3,NA,NA,TRBV19,CASSNNFGSGNTIYF,TGTGCCAGTAGTAATAACTTTGGCTCTGGAAACACCATATATTTT
TRBJ2-2,NA,NA,TRBV19,CASVQDYTGELFF,TGTGCCAGCGTGCAGGATTACACCGGGGAGCTGTTTTTT
TRBJ1-4,NA,NA,TRBV6-5,CASRLPTNEKLFF,TGTGCCAGCAGACTTCCAACTAATGAAAAACTGTTTTTT
TRBJ1-4,NA,NA,TRBV2,CASGQGLEKLFF,TGTGCCAGCGGGCAGGGGCTGGAAAAACTGTTTTTT
TRBJ1-2,NA,TRBD1,TRBV5-4,CASSLATGDGYTF,TGTGCCAGCAGCTTGGCCACAGGGGATGGCTACACCTTC
TRBJ1-1,NA,NA,TRBV18,CASSPQDRSKAFF,TGTGCCAGCTCACCCCAGGACAGATCGAAAGCTTTCTTT
TRBJ1-2,NA,TRBD1,TRBV3-1/TRBV3-2,CASSPQGGGYTF,TGTGCCAGCAGCCCTCAGGGGGGCGGCTACACCTTC
TRBJ2-1,NA,TRBD1,TRBV27,CASSKWDSRGEQFF,TGTGCCAGCAGTAAATGGGACAGCCGCGGTGAGCAGTTCTTC
TRBJ1-1,many,NA,TRBV3-1/TRBV3-2,CASSQDTGYTEAFF,TGTGCCAGCAGCCAAGATACAGGGTACACTGAAGCTTTCTTT
TRBJ1-4,NA,NA,TRBV30,CAWIPDPNGEKLFF,TGTGCCTGGATCCCAGACCCGAACGGGGAAAAACTGTTTTTT
TRBJ2-1,NA,NA,TRBV2,CASLQGGEQFF,TGTGCCTCCCTACAGGGCGGCGAGCAGTTCTTC
TRBJ2-3,NA,TRBD2,TRBV29-1,CSVGGVSTDTQYF,TGCAGCGTGGGGGGGGTAAGCACAGATACGCAGTATTTT
TRBJ2-7,NA,TRBD1,TRBV19,CASSRGQTYEQYF,TGTGCCAGTAGTAGGGGACAGACCTACGAGCAGTACTTC
TRBJ1-1,NA,NA,TRBV5-8,CASSLAAGEAFF,TGTGCCAGCAGCTTGGCCGCAGGCGAAGCTTTCTTT
TRBJ1-1,NA,NA,TRBV10-3,CAISDWVPGRNTEAFF,TGTGCCATCAGTGATTGGGTCCCGGGAAGGAACACTGAAGCTTTCTTT
TRBJ2-2,NA,TRBD1,TRBV14,CASSQELLSWTGSTGELFF,TGTGCCAGCAGCCAAGAGCTCCTGAGCTGGACAGGGAGCACCGGGGAGCTGTTTTTT
TRBJ2-2,NA,TRBD2,TRBV6-1,CASSGSSGARLTGELFF,TGTGCCAGCAGTGGGTCTAGCGGGGCTAGGCTGACCGGGGAGCTGTTTTTT
TRBJ1-2,NA,NA,TRBV6-4,CASSDSSGAGGYTF,TGTGCCAGCAGTGACTCCTCAGGGGCTGGTGGCTACACCTTC
TRBJ1-2,NA,NA,TRBV2,CASRARRVADYGYTF,TGTGCCAGCAGAGCTCGGAGGGTAGCTGACTATGGCTACACCTTC
TRBJ2-5,NA,NA,TRBV28,CASVGTPSIETQYF,TGTGCCAGCGTTGGGACACCTTCTATTGAGACCCAGTACTTC
TRBJ2-3,NA,TRBD2,TRBV29-1,CSVDGRGKTDTQYF,TGCAGCGTTGATGGGCGGGGGAAAACAGATACGCAGTATTTT
TRBJ2-2,NA,NA,TRBV5-1,CASSRGTGDDTGELFF,TGCGCCAGCAGCCGCGGGACGGGGGACGACACCGGGGAGCTGTTTTTT
TRBJ1-3,NA,TRBD1,TRBV5-1,CASSLTGESGNTIYF,TGCGCCAGCAGCTTGACAGGGGAGTCAGGAAACACCATATATTTT
TRBJ1-2,once,NA,TRBV6-5,CASRRGNYGYTF,TGTGCCAGCAGGAGGGGGAACTATGGCTACACCTTC
TRBJ1-1,NA,TRBD1,TRBV5-6,CASSLVGQGRTEAFF,TGTGCCAGCAGCTTGGTGGGACAGGGTAGGACTGAAGCTTTCTTT
TRBJ2-5,NA,NA,TRBV24-1,CATSEQGPQETQYF,TGTGCCACCAGTGAACAGGGACCCCAAGAGACCCAGTACTTC
TRBJ1-2,NA,NA,TRBV14,CASSPLFPSYGYTF,TGTGCCAGCAGCCCACTCTTTCCTTCCTATGGCTACACCTTC
TRBJ1-5,NA,NA,TRBV5-6,CASSFLRVLGNQPQHF,TGTGCCAGCAGCTTTCTTCGGGTTTTGGGCAATCAGCCCCAGCATTTT
TRBJ1-5,NA,NA,TRBV20-1,CSASNTGMQPQHF,TGCAGTGCTAGTAACACCGGGATGCAGCCCCAGCATTTT
TRBJ2-1,NA,TRBD2,TRBV19,CASSITSGGFVYNEQFF,TGTGCCAGTAGTATAACTAGCGGGGGGTTCGTCTATAATGAGCAGTTCTTC
TRBJ2-5,NA,TRBD1,TRBV24-1,CATAEGAGETQYF,TGTGCCACCGCAGAGGGGGCGGGAGAGACCCAGTACTTC
TRBJ2-7,NA,NA,TRBV6-1,CASSDGDYEQYF,TGTGCCAGCAGTGACGGGGACTACGAGCAGTACTTC
TRBJ2-7,NA,TRBD2,TRBV4-2,CASSQELAGAYEQYF,TGTGCCAGCAGCCAAGAACTAGCGGGGGCTTACGAGCAGTACTTC